The rows below give T cell receptor beta chains drawn from one sample of a study of T cell responses to AZD1222 COVID-19 vaccine. Here immunoSEQ multiplex PCR was the method, and the copy in TCRdb shows in-frame clones only, minus some. The table lists about 100,000 clones, around nine tenths of them singletons. The sample here was peripheral blood, taken 28 days after the second dose of the MenACWY control vaccine. These receptors all stem from an adult who received the MenACWY meningococcal vaccine as a control. CDR3s include the opening cysteine and the closing phenylalanine or tryptophan.

v_gene: TRBV29-1; CDR3aa: CSVPDSANEKLFF
v_gene: TRBV12-3/TRBV12-4; CDR3aa: CASRGTGSEPQHF
v_gene: TRBV6-4; CDR3aa: CASSDGAFSGANVLTF
v_gene: TRBV5-4; CDR3aa: CASSYGTGGGYEQYF
v_gene: TRBV5-6; CDR3aa: CASSFTGGETQYF
v_gene: TRBV5-1; CDR3aa: CASNFRRVVDGNEQFF
v_gene: TRBV5-8; CDR3aa: CASSLQGSYEQYF
v_gene: TRBV2; CDR3aa: CASSGPGQGGYNEQFF
v_gene: TRBV2; CDR3aa: CASRKLMNTEAFF
v_gene: TRBV4-1; CDR3aa: CASSLQASPPGADTQYF
v_gene: TRBV28; CDR3aa: CAGSRAGEGEAFF
v_gene: TRBV19; CDR3aa: CASSSAGQGNYGYTF
v_gene: TRBV10-3; CDR3aa: CASSGQGNTIYF
v_gene: TRBV5-4; CDR3aa: CASSLDSDTEAFF
v_gene: TRBV29-1; CDR3aa: CSVLLRTSGSYEQYF
v_gene: TRBV25-1; CDR3aa: CASSERHPSKGYTF
v_gene: TRBV29-1; CDR3aa: CSVDSGAGANVLTF
v_gene: TRBV5-1; CDR3aa: CASSLAGLGQLSNTEAFF
v_gene: TRBV10-1; CDR3aa: CASSENSYEQYF
v_gene: TRBV6-4; CDR3aa: CASSELGHANYGYTF
v_gene: TRBV2; CDR3aa: CARGSGTGITYEQYF
v_gene: TRBV28; CDR3aa: CASSLLSLSTDTQYF
v_gene: TRBV24-1; CDR3aa: CATSKGGTYNEQFF
v_gene: TRBV28; CDR3aa: CASSLFGTGSYEQYF
v_gene: TRBV18; CDR3aa: CASSPVSDEQFF
v_gene: TRBV5-1; CDR3aa: CASSFGPNQPQHF
v_gene: TRBV14; CDR3aa: CASSQGHRSYEQYF
v_gene: TRBV6-6; CDR3aa: CALRSYEQYF
v_gene: TRBV2; CDR3aa: CASSEIPNTEAFF
v_gene: TRBV5-4; CDR3aa: CASSQDSSSGYTF
v_gene: TRBV11-2; CDR3aa: CASSPRTDWEGTQYF
v_gene: TRBV7-2; CDR3aa: CASSLQGSTDTQYF
v_gene: TRBV20-1; CDR3aa: CSAMKTYEQYF
v_gene: TRBV2; CDR3aa: CASVPGAAGELFF
v_gene: TRBV6-5; CDR3aa: CATSGQGNGYTF
v_gene: TRBV21-1; CDR3aa: CASSKGTGGPNYGYTF
v_gene: TRBV7-9; CDR3aa: CASSPEPYEQYF
v_gene: TRBV30; CDR3aa: CAWRTVQGYYGYTF
v_gene: TRBV3-1/TRBV3-2; CDR3aa: CASSRSNNEQFF
v_gene: TRBV5-1; CDR3aa: CASTIFGQGTQYF
v_gene: TRBV7-2; CDR3aa: CASSLALGQGWEKLFF
v_gene: TRBV6-5; CDR3aa: CASSSDRGLSYEQYF
v_gene: TRBV12-3/TRBV12-4; CDR3aa: CASSKDTYTEAFF
v_gene: TRBV7-9; CDR3aa: CASSSSPGLVGDNEQFF
v_gene: TRBV7-7; CDR3aa: CASSPAGGVAGELFF
v_gene: TRBV12-3/TRBV12-4; CDR3aa: CASSSGPEGEQYF
v_gene: TRBV12-3/TRBV12-4; CDR3aa: CASSPGVHEQFF
v_gene: TRBV28; CDR3aa: CASSLLVAGGNIQYF
v_gene: TRBV14; CDR3aa: CASSQGPWPSGAFSGNTIYF
v_gene: TRBV7-2; CDR3aa: CASSLDWGPYEQYF
v_gene: TRBV16; CDR3aa: CASTTGFNTGELFF
v_gene: TRBV7-9; CDR3aa: CASSLYRGETQYF
v_gene: TRBV5-1; CDR3aa: CASSLGDRTAGEKLFF
v_gene: TRBV6-4; CDR3aa: CASEGDSAMNTEAFF
v_gene: TRBV14; CDR3aa: CASSQDRNRETEAFF
v_gene: TRBV5-1; CDR3aa: CASSLGYEDRVEKLFF
v_gene: TRBV5-6; CDR3aa: CASSLMGAGGGKTQYF
v_gene: TRBV12-3/TRBV12-4; CDR3aa: CASSPDRGEQYF
v_gene: TRBV7-9; CDR3aa: CASSQRVGWPQHF
v_gene: TRBV28; CDR3aa: CASSPPSRARNTEAFF